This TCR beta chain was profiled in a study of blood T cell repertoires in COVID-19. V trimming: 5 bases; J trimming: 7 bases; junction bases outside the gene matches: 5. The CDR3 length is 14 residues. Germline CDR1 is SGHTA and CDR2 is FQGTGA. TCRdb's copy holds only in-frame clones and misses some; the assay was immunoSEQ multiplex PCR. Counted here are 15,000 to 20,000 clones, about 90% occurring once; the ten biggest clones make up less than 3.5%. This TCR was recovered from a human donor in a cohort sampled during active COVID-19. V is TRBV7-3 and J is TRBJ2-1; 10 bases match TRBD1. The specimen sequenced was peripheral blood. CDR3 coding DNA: TGTGCCAGCAGCCGACAGGGGGCTCGGAATGAGCAGTTCTTC. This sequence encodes CASSRQGARNEQFF.